Listed here are 24 T cell receptor beta chains from one sample, sequenced in a study of cytomegalovirus exposure and HLA in healthy donors (dated by TCRdb to 2017 to 2019). Libraries were built with the immunoSEQ multiplex PCR assay. The multiplex PCR relied on a mix of 60 forward primers for TCR Vbeta segments and 13 reverse primers for TCR Jbeta segments. TCRdb obtained this table from immuneACCESS and retained in-frame rearrangements with V and J assigned. These tables miss some clones; where compared with another copy, unresolved V genes account for less than half of the shortfall, and the remainder is unexplained. The sample yields fewer than 150,000 clones; roughly 80% were counted once. The ten largest clonotypes hold under 1.5% of the sample. The sequencing sample was made of PBMCs. Receptor source: a man aged 45 to 65 in good health and CMV-seronegative.

The chain uses TRBV28 and TRBJ2-5; 12 bases line up with TRBD2. Germline V gene lookup returns CDR1 MDHEN and CDR2 SYDVKM. J was trimmed by 4 bases and V by 6 bases; bases with no gene match: 9. This CDR3 comprises 16 residues. In nucleotides, the CDR3 is TGTGCCAGCAGGACTAGCGGGAGCTCCCCTCGAGAGACCCAGTACTTC. This translates into CASRTSGSSPRETQYF.

J is TRBJ1-2 and V is TRBV11-2; 7 bases match TRBD1. CDR1 SGHAT and CDR2 FQNNGV come from the germline V gene. V lost 1 base to trimming and J lost 2 bases; unmatched junction nucleotides: 10. The CDR3 extends over 17 amino acids. The CDR3 reads CASSLVGGQTGNYGYTF. The DNA for the CDR3 is TGTGCCAGCAGCTTAGTAGGGGGCCAGACGGGGAACTATGGCTACACCTTC.

The chain carries TRBV28 and TRBJ2-2; 9 bases are shared with TRBD1. V shed 1 base and J 5 bases; nucleotides not matched to a gene: 11. The CDR3 has 18 residues. The germline gives CDR1 MDHEN, CDR2 SYDVKM. CDR3 sequence (DNA): TGTGCCAGCAGTTTATCGGTAGTCGGGACAGGGTTGACCGGGGAGCTGTTTTTT. Its protein is CASSLSVVGTGLTGELFF.

This clone was counted only a few times. The rearrangement links TRBV28 to TRBJ2-7; the D gene is possibly TRBD1 (5 bases). V lost 7 bases to trimming and J lost 3 bases, with 7 bases between them. The CDR3 sequence is 11 residues long. Germline-derived CDR1 and CDR2 are MDHEN and SYDVKM. The chain's CDR3 is CASKGNYEQYF. DNA for the CDR3: TGTGCCAGCAAGGGGAACTACGAGCAGTACTTC.

V gene TRBV18 combines with J gene TRBJ1-2; a possible D gene is TRBD1 (6 bases). CDR3 size: 14 residues. Trimming shortened V by 3 bases and J by 8 bases, and 16 bases separated the two germline ends. Germline V gene data show CDR1 as KGHSH and CDR2 as LQKENI. In DNA, the CDR3 is TGTGCCAGCTCACCCGAAACAGGGATAGGCGGCTACACCTTC. This codes for CASSPETGIGGYTF.

The chain couples TRBV18 to TRBJ2-7; TRBD2 matches 7 bases. V lost 2 bases to trimming and J lost 2 bases; unmatched junction nucleotides: 6. Germline CDR1 reads KGHSH; CDR2 reads LQKENI. CDR3 size: 15 residues. In nucleotides, the CDR3 is TGTGCCAGCTCACCAGGGGGGGAAGCTACCTACGAGCAGTACTTC. Its protein product is CASSPGGEATYEQYF.

This clone was recorded once. J is TRBJ2-7 and V is TRBV2; weak D call: TRBD2 (6 bases). The V end was cut by 2 bases, the J end by 12 bases, with 14 bases between. The germline gives CDR1 SNHLY, CDR2 FYNNEI. CDR3 length: 12 amino acids. This chain's CDR3 is CASSENHQGGYF. Here the CDR3 DNA reads TGTGCCAGCAGTGAAAATCATCAGGGAGGGTACTTC.

This clone was observed a single time. The rearrangement links TRBV5-1 to TRBJ1-1, with D tentatively TRBD1 (5 bases). Trimming removed 4 bases from V and 1 base from J, with 8 bases in between. The CDR3 covers 13 residues. Germline assignment: CDR1 SGHRS and CDR2 YFSETQ. Here the CDR3 DNA reads TGCGCCAGCAGCACACAGGAGAACACTGAAGCTTTCTTT. Protein sequence: CASSTQENTEAFF.

The rearrangement uses TRBV28 and TRBJ2-3; possible D gene TRBD2, 5 bases. This CDR3 spans 14 amino acids. V lost 11 bases, J lost 4 bases, and 19 bases lay in between. Germline V lookup: CDR1 MDHEN, CDR2 SYDVKM. The CDR3 nucleotides are TGTGCCTCCGTGGGATCACGCGGGCCAGATACGCAGTATTTT. Amino acid sequence: CASVGSRGPDTQYF. Supplemented by reference TRBV28 and TRBJ2-3, the full variable domain reads DVKVTQSSRYLVKRTGEKVFLECVQDMDHENMFWYRQDPGLGLRLIYFSYDVKMKEKGDIPEGYSVSREKKERFSLILESASTNQTSMYLCASVGSRGPDTQYFGPGTRLTVL.

This clone turned up a few times. The V gene is TRBV30, the J gene TRBJ1-3; perhaps TRBD1 as D (6 bases). CDR1 is GTSNPN and CDR2 is SVGIG in the germline V gene (reference sequence). Trimming took 8 bases from V and 2 from J, leaving 7 bases between them. This CDR3 is built from 11 residues. The CDR3 region has the DNA TGTGCCCGGGACACTGGAAACACCATATATTTT. It encodes CARDTGNTIYF.

This chain's CDR3 is CASSLELRRELFF. The CDR3 region has the DNA TGTGCCAGCAGCTTAGAACTGCGGCGGGAGCTGTTTTTT. The V and J genes are TRBV7-2 and TRBJ2-2; D uncertain. V lost 1 base and J 9 bases, leaving 9 bases between the germline ends. The CDR3 has 13 residues. Germline CDR1 reads SGHTA; CDR2 reads FQGNSA. The complete variable domain, with remaining parts taken from reference TRBV7-2 and TRBJ2-2, reads GAGVSQSPSNKVTEKGKDVELRCDPISGHTALYWYRQSLGQGLEFLIYFQGNSAPDKSGLPSDRFSAERTGGSVSTLTIQRTQQEDSAVYLCASSLELRRELFFGEGSRLTVL.

This clone has more than one count but fewer than ten. The sample has other DNA sequences that encode this CDR3 too. V gene TRBV18 combines with J gene TRBJ2-5; 8 positions agree with TRBD1. Germline CDR1 is KGHSH and CDR2 is LQKENI. The junction had 5 bases not matched to a gene; V was cut back by 6 bases and J by 2 bases. The CDR3 covers 14 residues. The CDR3 coding sequence is TGTGCCAGCTCGAAGGACAGGGCACAAGAGACCCAGTACTTC. Its protein product is CASSKDRAQETQYF.

The V call is TRBV6-1, the J call TRBJ2-5; D is ambiguous. The germline V and J ends were trimmed by 8 bases and 3 bases, with 13 bases remaining between them. The CDR3 loop spans 13 amino acids. Germline CDR1 MNHNS, CDR2 SASEGT. CDR3 nucleotides: TGTGCCAGCGGTGCGCCAGGTAAAGAGACCCAGTACTTC. It is translated as CASGAPGKETQYF.

The rearrangement uses TRBV7-9 and TRBJ2-7; 7 nucleotides line up with TRBD1. From germline, CDR1 is SEHNR and CDR2 FQNEAQ (reference sequence). V was pared by 5 bases and J by 0 bases, with 7 bases of the junction left unmatched. This CDR3 has 15 amino acids. The CDR3 protein is CASSPTDRTSYEQYF. CDR3 bases: TGTGCCAGCAGCCCTACGGACAGGACCTCCTACGAGCAGTACTTC. The full variable domain, its missing parts supplied by reference TRBV7-9 and TRBJ2-7, is DTGVSQNPRHKITKRGQNVTFRCDPISEHNRLYWYRQTLGQGPEFLTYFQNEAQLEKSRLLSDRFSAERPKGSFSTLEIQRTEQGDSAMYLCASSPTDRTSYEQYFGPGTRLTVT.

The V and J genes are TRBV11-3 and TRBJ2-1, with 11 bases matching TRBD2. Germline trimming cut 5 bases from V and 9 bases from J; bases unmatched to any gene: 12. This CDR3 has 16 amino acids. CDR1 SGHNT and CDR2 YENEEA come from the germline V gene. The CDR3 sequence: CASSRNSGTSGPEQFF. The CDR3 DNA reads as TGTGCCAGCAGCCGAAACTCCGGGACTAGCGGTCCTGAGCAGTTCTTC.

The genes are TRBV5-1 and TRBJ2-2, with 10 bases identical to TRBD1. The CDR3 sequence is 15 residues long. Per the germline V gene, CDR1 is SGHRS and CDR2 is YFSETQ. With 0 bases clipped from V and 6 bases from J, the junction kept 2 bases outside the gene matches. CDR3 in DNA: TGCGCCAGCAGCTTGGACGGACAGGGGGCCGGGGAGCTGTTTTTT. Its translation is CASSLDGQGAGELFF. The whole variable domain, filled in from reference TRBV5-1 and TRBJ2-2, reads KAGVTQTPRYLIKTRGQQVTLSCSPISGHRSVSWYQQTPGQGLQFLFEYFSETQRNKGNFPGRFSGRQFSNSRSEMNVSTLELGDSALYLCASSLDGQGAGELFFGEGSRLTVL.

The chain employs TRBV27 and TRBJ1-1; D ambiguous. CDR1 is MNHEY and CDR2 is SMNVEV in the germline V gene (reference sequence). The CDR3 has 13 amino acids. V was clipped by 2 bases and J by 1 base, with 5 bases between them. The CDR3 DNA reads as TGTGCCAGCAGTTTAGGGCGGAACACTGAAGCTTTCTTT. This gives the protein CASSLGRNTEAFF.

The chain is built from TRBV7-8 and TRBJ2-2; the match to TRBD1 covers 10 bases. After removal of 5 bases from V and 5 bases from J, the junction contained 5 bases not matched to a gene. This CDR3 has 15 amino acids. The germline gives CDR1 SGHVS, CDR2 FQNEAQ. The CDR3 DNA is TGTGCCAGCAGCCTCCGGACAGGGGGGACCGGGGAGCTGTTTTTT. Amino acids: CASSLRTGGTGELFF.

This rearrangement joins TRBV28 to TRBJ1-4, with unresolved D. V lost 4 bases and J lost 13, with 13 bases in between. The germline CDR1 and CDR2 sequences are MDHEN and SYDVKM. The CDR3 spans 12 residues. The CDR3 here is CASSWSEGRLFF. The CDR3 region has the DNA TGTGCCAGCAGTTGGTCGGAGGGTAGACTGTTTTTT.

The table lists this clone with a count of one. The rearrangement links TRBV30 to TRBJ2-3; possibly TRBD2 for D (5 bases). The ends were cut back, 0 bases at V and 4 bases at J, with 14 bases in the middle. This CDR3 region has 15 residues. Germline loops: CDR1 GTSNPN, CDR2 SVGIG (reference sequence). The CDR3 region has the DNA TGTGCCTGGAGTGTAGTGGCCTCGAGGGCAGATACGCAGTATTTT. This sequence encodes CAWSVVASRADTQYF. The whole variable domain, filled in from reference TRBV30 and TRBJ2-3, reads SQTIHQWPATLVQPVGSPLSLECTVEGTSNPNLYWYRQAAGRGLQLLFYSVGIGQISSEVPQNLSASRPQDRQFILSSKKLLLSDSGFYLCAWSVVASRADTQYFGPGTRLTVL.

The chain joins TRBV4-3 to TRBJ2-2, with unresolved D. Germline V gene lookup returns CDR1 LGHNA and CDR2 YSLEER. Trimming cost V 5 bases and J 3 bases, with 7 bases left between them. CDR3 length: 13 residues. DNA of the CDR3: TGCGCCAGCAGCACCCGGGACACCGGGGAGCTGTTTTTT. Amino acid sequence: CASSTRDTGELFF.

The chain links TRBV25-1 to TRBJ2-7; 11 nucleotides line up with TRBD1. This CDR3 is built from 14 residues. Germline V gene lookup returns CDR1 MGHDK and CDR2 SYGVNS. Losses at the gene ends were 4 bases for V and 7 bases for J; bases not matched to a gene: 6. The CDR3 reads CASSADRGQGEQYF. Here the CDR3 DNA reads TGTGCCAGCAGTGCGGACAGGGGGCAGGGGGAGCAGTACTTC.

This chain links TRBV6-1 with TRBJ2-1; 11 bases match TRBD2. V lost 6 bases and J lost 7; bases outside the gene matches: 8. In germline, CDR1 is MNHNS, CDR2 SASEGT. The CDR3 contains 15 residues. CDR3 sequence reads: CASSAGTSGANEQFF. Written as DNA, the CDR3 is TGTGCCAGCAGCGCCGGGACTAGCGGTGCGAATGAGCAGTTCTTC.

The genes are TRBV7-2 and TRBJ2-7, with 7 bases identical to TRBD2. J was trimmed by 6 bases and V by 4 bases; bases with no gene match: 9. Germline values: CDR1 SGHTA, CDR2 FQGNSA. The CDR3 extends over 14 amino acids. The CDR3 spells CASSWGLPPSEQYF. CDR3 DNA sequence: TGTGCCAGCAGCTGGGGACTACCGCCTAGCGAGCAGTACTTC.